Listed below are T cell receptor beta chains from one sample, sequenced in a study of identical twins. MiXCR, applied by TCRdb to the 5' RACE reads, yields one record per CDR3 protein. The table shows approximately 470,000 distinct CDR3 sequences, with approximately 15% occurring only once. These data were also reused for a study on yellow fever vaccine responses in identical twins.

The material sequenced was CD4+ T cells sorted from blood. These receptors were obtained from a woman between 18 and 30 years old in good health. CDR3s include the opening cysteine and the closing phenylalanine or tryptophan.

V,CDR3
TRBV12-5,CASGLEIGTGHNEQFF
TRBV6-1,CASRLTSGSGNEQFF
TRBV3-1,CASSQEGIYQPQHF
TRBV6-1,CASSGRTSGRADTQYF
TRBV27,CASSPQAGGWTDTQYF
TRBV12-3/TRBV12-4,CASSFRGTGANVLTF
TRBV11-2,CASSLRPYSTDTQYF
TRBV24-1,CATSSPSGETQYF
TRBV7-2,CASSSGPRGGLPDTQYF
TRBV29-1,CSSKRISGSDNEQFF
TRBV7-2,CASKASGKNYGYTF
TRBV3-1,CASSQEFGDSAYEQYF
TRBV15,CATSREGQLNSPLHF
TRBV20-1,CSARDDLAGVKDTQYF
TRBV28,CASSPNGDRESGYTF
TRBV20-1,CSANRGREGAKNIQYF
TRBV4-3,CASSQVVAGGADSYEQYF
TRBV25-1,CASSDGTSGSWEQYF
TRBV7-9,CASSPQNSPLHF
TRBV4-3,CASSQGQGGELFF
TRBV20-1,CSARGNPDYGYTF
TRBV5-1,CASSFAGGVTGELFF
TRBV7-2,CASSAEGLAGVWETQYF
TRBV29-1,CRSQGGYEQYF
TRBV24-1,CATSDGHGGASYNEQFF
TRBV5-1,CASSLSWLNEQFF
TRBV15,CATSRDRGQGAADTQYF
TRBV6-1,CASSEGTYGYTF
TRBV20-1,CSAIDIDRASGDTQYF
TRBV6-5,CASSYSGLAGERYEQFF
TRBV11-1,CASSLARQGASRNTGELFF
TRBV11-2,CASSFTSGGIDTQYF
TRBV11-2,CASSPAGWTGELSSYEQYF
TRBV20-1,CSAGLLPQFF
TRBV3-1,CASRREGSDTQYF
TRBV20-1,CSAREDQGSNRPQHF
TRBV12-3/TRBV12-4,CASSQGGIEQYF
TRBV28,CASATSGGYNEQFF
TRBV20-1,CSARHRDYQNIQYF
TRBV28,CASSFKPGTAVYEQYF
TRBV6-5,CASSVAGNEQYF
TRBV25-1,CASSGRLAGGNYEQYF
TRBV2,CASSITEESQYF
TRBV5-1,CASSFISTPKETQYF
TRBV5-5,CASSFGTFGEQFF
TRBV10-3,CAISGGTGNVEQFF
TRBV20-1,CSAEEDGYTF
TRBV7-2,CASTSDRARTDTQYF